One sample yielded the 30 T cell receptor beta chains listed below, sequenced in a study of blood T cells in healthy people across ages. The use of a sample-barcoded 5' primer and a J-beta primer mix characterized a second PCR of roughly 6 to 11 cycles. One entry per CDR3 protein, called by TCRdb with MiXCR from the 5' RACE reads. In the table there are some 290,000 distinct CDR3 sequences, around 29% of which are singletons. Sequencing was done on a sample of blood. The receptors derive from a woman in her seventies in good health.

The CDR3 loop reads CASSPVPSYEQYF. Here the CDR3 DNA reads TGTGCCAGCAGCCCTGTGCCCTCCTACGAGCAGTACTTC. V gene TRBV7-2 combines with J gene TRBJ2-5; D not certain. The DNA end lines up better with TRBJ2-7; the J call may be wrong. This CDR3 region has 13 residues. CDR1 SGHTA and CDR2 FQGNSA come from the germline V gene.

The chain combines TRBV3-1 with TRBJ2-5; the match to TRBD1 covers 8 bases. Matching the DNA end better, TRBJ2-7 makes the J call doubtful. Germline lookup yields CDR1 LGHDT and CDR2 YNNKEL (reference sequence). The CDR3 has 15 amino acids. This chain's CDR3 is CASSQAVTGAYEQYF. The CDR3 DNA reads TGTGCCAGCAGCCAGGCCGTGACAGGGGCCTACGAGCAGTACTTC.

This clonotype was picked up a small number of times. The V call is TRBV5-1, the J call TRBJ1-2; the match to TRBD1 covers 7 bases. The CDR3 covers 13 residues. Germline CDR1 reads SGHRS; CDR2 reads YFSETQ. V was clipped by 6 bases and J by 8 bases; unmatched bases: 10. In DNA form, the CDR3 reads TGCGCCAGCACCGAAGAGGGGGCGCGAGGCTACACCTTC. This sequence encodes CASTEEGARGYTF.

This clonotype was counted many times. The J gene is TRBJ2-1, the V gene TRBV28; TRBD2 is a possible D gene (6 bases). CDR1 MDHEN and CDR2 SYDVKM come from the germline V gene. Trimming pared 1 base from V and 0 bases from J, leaving 10 bases between. The CDR3 contains 16 residues. As DNA, the CDR3 is TGTGCCAGCAGTTTATTGGGAGGCAGCTCCTACAATGAGCAGTTCTTC. Its translation is CASSLLGGSSYNEQFF.

This clonotype showed up many times. The chain is built from TRBV18 and TRBJ2-5; 9 nucleotides align to TRBD1. Germline CDR1 and CDR2: KGHSH and LQKENI. J lost 6 bases, V lost 3 bases, and 5 bases had no gene match. The CDR3 sequence is 14 residues long. CDR3 loop: CASSPTGQGKTQYF. CDR3 in DNA: TGTGCCAGCTCACCTACGGGACAGGGAAAGACCCAGTACTTC.

This clonotype was recorded a few times. CDR3 DNA: TGTGCCAGCAGTCCCACCGGGACTTCAGCCGAGCAGTACTTC. Protein: CASSPTGTSAEQYF. V is TRBV12-3 or TRBV12-4 and J is TRBJ2-7; weak D call: TRBD2 (6 bases). The CDR3 is made up of 14 amino acids. Deletions cut 5 bases from V and 6 bases from J, with 17 bases between.

This clonotype has more than one count but fewer than ten. The chain is built from TRBV2 and TRBJ1-4; tentative D call: TRBD1 (6 bases). The germline CDR1 and CDR2 sequences are SNHLY and FYNNEI. The CDR3 length is 12 residues. V dropped 4 bases and J dropped 16 bases, with 16 bases sitting between them. DNA for the CDR3: TGTGCCAGCAGTGGGGAGGGGGACAAAGCGTTTTTT. Protein product: CASSGEGDKAFF.

The rearrangement joins TRBV28 to TRBJ1-2, with TRBD1 matching 9 bases. CDR3 length: 15 residues. V shed 8 bases, J shed 2 bases, and the junction held 9 bases outside the gene matches. CDR1 is MDHEN and CDR2 is SYDVKM in the germline V gene. DNA of the CDR3: TGTGCCAGCTCCCAGTCCGGGACAGGGAACTATGGCTACACCTTC. This encodes CASSQSGTGNYGYTF.

The V call is TRBV20-1, the J call TRBJ2-5, with D possibly matching TRBD1 (5 bases). CDR3 size: 15 residues. V lost 1 base, J lost 5 bases, and 17 bases lay in between. CDR1 DFQATT and CDR2 SNEGSKA come from the germline V gene (reference sequence). The CDR3 DNA sequence: TGCAGTGCTAGAGCGCCAGGGTCTCATTGGGAGACCCAGTACTTC. Its protein product is CSARAPGSHWETQYF.

A few counts support this clonotype. At one of its ends the junction is not consistent with the germline gene, which may arise from a read error. The chain couples TRBV27 to TRBJ2-1; perhaps D is TRBD1 or TRBD2 (6 bases each). The CDR3 totals 18 residues. Germline assignment: CDR1 MNHEY and CDR2 SMNVEV (reference sequence). The CDR3 sequence: CASSRIRPASVGDNVQFF. The CDR3 nucleotides are TGTGCCAGCAGCCGTATCCGTCCAGCTAGCGTTGGGGACAATGTGCAGTTCTTC.

Only a few counts were recorded for this clonotype. V is TRBV20-1 and J is TRBJ1-4, with a weak D call TRBD1 (6 bases). This CDR3 is built from 14 residues. Trimming removed 0 bases at V and 5 bases at J, with 10 bases between. Looked up from germline, CDR1 is DFQATT and CDR2 is SNEGSKA (reference sequence). CDR3 bases: TGCAGTGCTAGAGATTCGCAGGGGAATGAAAAACTGTTTTTT. Its protein product is CSARDSQGNEKLFF.

J is TRBJ1-4 and V is TRBV20-1, with D perhaps matching TRBD1 (5 bases). The CDR3 loop spans 13 amino acids. V lost 5 bases and J 7 bases, leaving 14 bases between the germline ends. Germline V gene data show CDR1 as DFQATT and CDR2 as SNEGSKA (reference sequence). The CDR3 protein is CSAGSGGTEKLFF. In DNA form, the CDR3 reads TGCAGTGCTGGGTCCGGGGGGACTGAAAAACTGTTTTTT.

This clonotype was seen once. At one end, the junction sequence differs from germline, possibly due to a read error. CDR3 nucleotides: TGCGCCGGCAGCTTGGACACCGGTCTGGACACTGAAGCTTTCTTT. Protein: CAGSLDTGLDTEAFF. This chain joins TRBV5-1 and TRBJ1-1, with D perhaps matching TRBD1 (5 bases). The V gene's germline CDR1 is SGHRS and CDR2 YFSETQ. The CDR3 loop spans 15 amino acids.

The sample holds a few counts of this clonotype. The chain recombines TRBV6-5 with TRBJ2-3, with D perhaps TRBD1 (8 bases). Trimming cost V 0 bases and J 5 bases, with 12 bases left between them. CDR1 MNHEY and CDR2 SVGAGI come from the germline V gene. This CDR3 region has 15 residues. CDR3 DNA: TGTGCCAGCAGTTACTCGAACAGGGGGGGAGATACGCAGTATTTT. It yields the protein CASSYSNRGGDTQYF.

This clonotype was counted many times. This chain connects TRBV29-1 to TRBJ2-5; D possibly matches TRBD1 or TRBD2 (6 bases each). The CDR3 covers 15 residues. Trimming shortened V by 8 bases and J by 7 bases, and 26 bases separated the two germline ends. Germline CDR1 reads SQVTM; CDR2 reads ANQGSEA. CDR3 DNA: TGCAGCCCCCGTCAGATTAAAGGGGGGCGGGGGACCCAGTACTTC. Translating gives CSPRQIKGGRGTQYF.

J is TRBJ2-5 and V is TRBV28; D unresolved. Germline V gene data show CDR1 as MDHEN and CDR2 as SYDVKM. The length of the CDR3 is 13 residues. V was trimmed by 5 bases and J by 6 bases, leaving 13 bases between them. CDR3 bases: TGTGCCAGCAGTCTAACTATCATGCAGACCCAGTACTTC. Translated, it gives CASSLTIMQTQYF. The full variable domain, completed using reference TRBV28 and TRBJ2-5, is DVKVTQSSRYLVKRTGEKVFLECVQDMDHENMFWYRQDPGLGLRLIYFSYDVKMKEKGDIPEGYSVSREKKERFSLILESASTNQTSMYLCASSLTIMQTQYFGPGTRLLVL.

This chain uses TRBV20-1 with TRBJ1-6; 11 positions agree with TRBD1. Germline V gives CDR1 DFQATT, CDR2 SNEGSKA (reference sequence). Trimming at V came to 4 bases and at J to 9 bases, leaving 2 bases not matched to a gene. This CDR3 comprises 13 residues. CDR3 loop: CSAKGQGGSPLHF. The CDR3 DNA reads TGCAGTGCTAAGGGACAGGGGGGTTCACCCCTCCACTTT.

In the case of this clonotype: The junction shows a germline mismatch at one end, possibly a read error. CDR3 sequence (DNA): TGTGCCAGCTCACCATCGGACAATCCCGCAGACACGCAGTATTTT. Amino acids: CASSPSDNPADTQYF. This chain links TRBV18 with TRBJ2-3; D may be TRBD1 (5 bases). The germline V gene has CDR1 KGHSH and CDR2 LQKENI. There are 15 residues in the CDR3.

This clonotype was observed a handful of times. The V gene is TRBV29-1, the J gene TRBJ2-2; TRBD1 aligns across 7 bases. CDR3 length: 14 amino acids. V lost 5 bases and J lost 0; bases outside the gene matches: 3. Germline V gene data show CDR1 as SQVTM and CDR2 as ANQGSEA. CDR3 coding DNA: TGCAGCGTTTCCGGGACAGCGAACACCGGGGAGCTGTTTTTT. Protein product: CSVSGTANTGELFF.

This clonotype was observed a handful of times. The rearrangement links TRBV20-1 to TRBJ2-7; 13 nucleotides agree with TRBD2. The J call is uncertain, as TRBJ2-1 better fits the DNA end. This CDR3 spans 16 amino acids. Germline CDR1 and CDR2: DFQATT and SNEGSKA (reference sequence). CDR3 coding DNA: TGCAGTGCTCCCGGGACTAGCGGGATAACCTACAATGAGCAGTTCTTC. As protein: CSAPGTSGITYNEQFF.

The chain recombines TRBV9 with TRBJ2-4; D is possibly TRBD1 or TRBD2 (5 bases each). The CDR3 runs 14 residues. Trimming left V 7 bases short and J 6 bases short, with 17 bases between. Germline V gene data show CDR1 as SGDLS and CDR2 as YYNGEE. The CDR3 DNA reads TGTGCCAGCTCCCGTCAGGGTGCGGGAAACATTCAGTACTTC. This encodes CASSRQGAGNIQYF. The whole variable domain, filled in from reference TRBV9 and TRBJ2-4, reads DSGVTQTPKHLITATGQRVTLRCSPRSGDLSVYWYQQSLDQGLQFLIQYYNGEERAKGNILERFSAQQFPDLHSELNLSSLELGDSALYFCASSRQGAGNIQYFGAGTRLSVL.

This clonotype was seen a handful of times. This chain joins TRBV27 and TRBJ2-2; either TRBD1 or TRBD2 may supply D (6 bases each). The germline gives CDR1 MNHEY, CDR2 SMNVEV (reference sequence). With 3 bases removed from V and 4 bases from J, the gap between germline ends came to 9 bases. The CDR3 runs 14 residues. CDR3 residues: CASSFRGLTGELFF. CDR3 coding DNA: TGTGCCAGCAGTTTCCGGGGGCTCACCGGGGAGCTGTTTTTT.

V is TRBV28 and J is TRBJ2-4, with unresolved D. The CDR3 loop spans 15 amino acids. Looked up from germline, CDR1 is MDHEN and CDR2 is SYDVKM. Between the trimmed V and J ends, which lost 6 bases and 0 bases, there was a span of 12 bases. CDR3 in DNA: TGTGCCAGCAGCCCTCCCGTTGTAGCCAAAAACATTCAGTACTTC. It specifies CASSPPVVAKNIQYF. Complete variable domain (other parts from reference TRBV28 and TRBJ2-4): DVKVTQSSRYLVKRTGEKVFLECVQDMDHENMFWYRQDPGLGLRLIYFSYDVKMKEKGDIPEGYSVSREKKERFSLILESASTNQTSMYLCASSPPVVAKNIQYFGAGTRLSVL.

This clonotype was detected only a few times. The V and J genes are TRBV7-9 and TRBJ1-4; D gene uncertain. Germline V gene sequence: CDR1 SEHNR, CDR2 FQNEAQ (reference sequence). The CDR3 sequence is 15 residues long. Between the trimmed V and J ends, which lost 6 bases and 0 bases, there was a span of 11 bases. CDR3 region: CASSFQPATNEKLFF. CDR3 DNA sequence: TGTGCCAGCAGTTTCCAGCCTGCAACTAATGAAAAACTGTTTTTT.

With respect to this clonotype: Possible read error: a much larger clone is one base away. This chain links TRBV3-1 with TRBJ2-1; 12 positions match TRBD2. CDR3 length: 17 residues. The germline gives CDR1 LGHDT, CDR2 YNNKEL (reference sequence). Trimming cost V 6 bases and J 9 bases; bases outside gene matches: 15. In nucleotides, the CDR3 is TGTGCCAGCAGACGGAATAGGGCTAGCGGGAGGGAGGGTGAGCAGTTCTTC. Protein product: CASRRNRASGREGEQFF.

This rearrangement joins TRBV7-9 to TRBJ2-5, with D possibly being TRBD2 (5 bases). The J call may not be correct, given that the DNA end is closer to TRBJ2-1. Germline CDR1 reads SEHNR; CDR2 reads FQNEAQ (reference sequence). This CDR3 contains 14 residues. The CDR3 protein is CASSRSGDYNEQFF. The CDR3 DNA follows: TGTGCCAGCAGCAGGAGCGGAGACTACAATGAGCAGTTCTTC.

This clonotype was counted a few times. The chain has TRBV5-1 and TRBJ1-1, with 9 bases lining up with TRBD1. From germline, CDR1 is SGHRS and CDR2 YFSETQ. V lost 4 bases, J lost 0 bases, and 7 bases stayed unmatched. The CDR3 is made up of 16 amino acids. The CDR3 here is CASSATGGRVNTEAFF. The CDR3 DNA reads as TGCGCCAGCAGCGCCACAGGGGGCCGGGTGAACACTGAAGCTTTCTTT.

This clonotype was seen ten or more times. The rearrangement links TRBV24-1 to TRBJ2-5; 10 bases agree with TRBD1. The CDR3 is 16 residues long. Trimming took 8 bases from V and 1 from J; bases not matched to a gene: 9. Germline assignment: CDR1 KGHDR and CDR2 SFDVKD. The CDR3 DNA reads as TGTGCCACCACCCTGCGGACAGGGGGACGCCAAGAGACCCAGTACTTC. It encodes CATTLRTGGRQETQYF.

This chain links TRBV7-9 with TRBJ1-2, with D unclear. The CDR3 runs 13 residues. Germline loops: CDR1 SEHNR, CDR2 FQNEAQ (reference sequence). The germline V and J ends were trimmed by 4 bases and 6 bases, with 12 bases remaining between them. The CDR3 DNA reads as TGTGCCAGCAGCTCTCAACGACTCGATGGCTACACCTTC. Its protein product is CASSSQRLDGYTF.

This clonotype has more than one count but fewer than ten. The CDR3 is CASTAQSYNEQFF. CDR3 sequence (DNA): TGTGCCAGCACAGCGCAATCCTACAATGAGCAGTTCTTC. This rearrangement joins TRBV27 to TRBJ2-1; D uncertain. CDR3 length: 13 residues. The germline V gene has CDR1 MNHEY and CDR2 SMNVEV (reference sequence). The ends were cut back, 7 bases at V and 1 base at J, with 8 bases in the middle.